The entry below describes one T cell receptor (beta chain). The data are from a study of blood T cell repertoires in COVID-19. For the study at large: From the United States, Italy and Spain came samples of acute and convalescent COVID-19. The analysed material was cDNA or gDNA that came from T cells, B-cell-depleted T cells, or PBMCs.

The study recruited people aged roughly 18 to 100 years across about two dozen US areas. Participants' reported clinical history set cohort assignment. Profiling relied on immunoSEQ multiplex PCR, and the TCRdb table lists in-frame clones only, not all of them. Counted here are about 160,000 clones, 75% to 85% occurring once; the ten biggest clones make up 3% to 3.5%. The TCR originated in an older woman who had recovered from COVID-19. Sequenced material: PBMCs or T cells enriched from blood (not recorded which).

CDR3 coding DNA: TGTGCCAGCAGTTTCCTACCATACGAGCAGTACTTC. Translated: CASSFLPYEQYF. The J gene is TRBJ2-7, the V gene TRBV12-3 or TRBV12-4; D call uncertain. CDR3 length equals 12 residues. With 3 bases removed from V and 4 bases from J, the gap between germline ends came to 7 bases.